A single sample is the source of the 21 T cell receptor beta chains below, sequenced in a study of molecular identifiers for immune sequencing clone quantification (dated by TCRdb to the late 2010s). Receptors were amplified or captured by PCR. Instrument on record: Illumina HiSeq 4000. TCRdb handled the public reads itself, with Q25 trimming in fastp and clone calling in MiXCR, and kept productive beta chains. Merged by CDR3 protein, the rows form single entries marked with the most common genes and DNA. In all, the sample holds some 650,000 distinct CDR3 sequences, and roughly 21% of those were seen once. Around 0.9% of the sample rests with the top ten. The sample was naive CD8+ T cells from blood, with Jurkat cell RNA spiked in. The sample's cell subset or site label, decoded: FACS-sorted CD8+CD4-CCR7+CD45RA+ naive T cells. The receptor source for this set is a human donor in good health. Some libraries in this study had Jurkat cell RNA spiked in.

This clonotype has ten or more counts. This chain uses TRBV6-6 with TRBJ1-1; no clear D gene. V was shortened by 6 bases and J by 1 base, with 0 bases between the two germline ends. Germline loops: CDR1 MNHNY, CDR2 SVGAGI (reference sequence). The CDR3 is 10 residues long. The CDR3 DNA follows: TGTGCCAGCAGGAACACTGAAGCTTTCTTT. It encodes CASRNTEAFF.

The J gene is TRBJ1-1, the V gene TRBV6-5; TRBD1 agrees at 12 bases. Germline lookup yields CDR1 MNHEY and CDR2 SVGAGI. V shed 5 bases, J shed 1 base, and the junction held 14 bases outside the gene matches. The CDR3 extends over 19 amino acids. The CDR3 protein is CASSRIVPGQGAKNTEAFF. The CDR3 DNA reads as TGTGCCAGCAGTCGAATTGTACCGGGACAGGGGGCGAAGAACACTGAAGCTTTCTTT.

For this clonotype: This may be a read error, as it is one base from a much larger clone. The chain links TRBV6-5 to TRBJ2-7, with a weak D call TRBD1 (6 bases). Germline V CDR1 and CDR2: MNHEY, SVGAGI. CDR3 length equals 14 residues. CDR3 loop: CANSFSGTRYEQYF. The CDR3 DNA reads as TGTGCCAACAGTTTCTCCGGGACACGCTACGAGCAGTACTTC.

Details on this clonotype: This may come from a read error, since a much larger clone is one base off. The chain carries TRBV20-1 and TRBJ2-7, with D possibly being TRBD1 (6 bases). The V gene's germline CDR1 is DFQATT and CDR2 SNEGSKA (reference sequence). There are 13 residues in the CDR3. Trimming shortened V by 2 bases and J by 4 bases, and 12 bases separated the two germline ends. The CDR3 nucleotides read TGCAGTGCTAGAAAGGCAGGGGTTTACGAGCAGTACTTC. Residues: CSARKAGVYEQYF.

This clonotype was seen only a few times. The chain employs TRBV24-1 and TRBJ2-2, with D unresolved. Germline V gene data show CDR1 as KGHDR and CDR2 as SFDVKD. The CDR3 covers 13 residues. Trimming shortened V by 12 bases and J by 3 bases, and 13 bases separated the two germline ends. DNA for the CDR3: TGTGCCGCGTCTGACACCGACACCGGGGAGCTGTTTTTT. Protein product: CAASDTDTGELFF.

This clonotype was found a few times. J is TRBJ2-1 and V is TRBV4-3, with D perhaps matching TRBD1 (5 bases). This CDR3 has 16 amino acids. Germline loops: CDR1 LGHNA, CDR2 YSLEER. Trimming took 0 bases from V and 0 from J, leaving 9 bases between them. The CDR3 here is CASSQDGASSYNEQFF. The CDR3 DNA sequence: TGCGCCAGCAGCCAAGATGGGGCTAGCTCCTACAATGAGCAGTTCTTC.

V gene TRBV18 combines with J gene TRBJ2-6; 11 bases are a match to TRBD2. Per germline, CDR1 KGHSH and CDR2 LQKENI. The CDR3 is 18 amino acids. The V gene end was trimmed by 5 bases and the J gene end by 3 bases; junction bases not matched to a gene: 9. The CDR3 DNA sequence: TGTGCCAGCTCAGCGGTCCTAGCGGGAGGAGGTGGGGCCAACGTCCTGACTTTC. This sequence encodes CASSAVLAGGGGANVLTF. The entire variable domain, with the rest obtained from reference TRBV18 and TRBJ2-6, is as follows: NAGVMQNPRHLVRRRGQEARLRCSPMKGHSHVYWYRQLPEEGLKFMVYLQKENIIDESGMPKERFSAEFPKEGPSILRIQQVVRGDSAAYFCASSAVLAGGGGANVLTFGAGSRLTVL.

This clonotype was counted at least ten times. The chain is built from TRBV4-3 and TRBJ1-2; 8 positions match TRBD1. The V gene end was trimmed by 2 bases and the J gene end by 5 bases; junction bases not matched to a gene: 4. The length of the CDR3 is 14 residues. Germline loops: CDR1 LGHNA, CDR2 YSLEER. CDR3 sequence reads: CASSQTGGSYGYTF. In DNA form, the CDR3 reads TGCGCCAGCAGCCAAACAGGGGGTTCTTATGGCTACACCTTC.

This clonotype came up many times. This chain connects TRBV7-9 to TRBJ1-4; D is unresolved. V lost 3 bases and J 8 bases, leaving 16 bases between the germline ends. The germline CDR1 and CDR2 sequences are SEHNR and FQNEAQ (reference sequence). The CDR3 totals 15 residues. CDR3 DNA: TGTGCCAGCAGCTTCCAAGGGCGGTACGAGGAAAAACTGTTTTTT. Translating it yields CASSFQGRYEEKLFF.

This clonotype was counted many times. The chain is built from TRBV7-9 and TRBJ2-1; D gene uncertain. This CDR3 contains 13 residues. Trimming took off 7 bases at V and 0 bases at J, with 7 bases between the two ends. Germline V gene sequence: CDR1 SEHNR, CDR2 FQNEAQ (reference sequence). The CDR3 coding sequence is TGTGCCAGCACGCGGTTCTCCTACAATGAGCAGTTCTTC. This sequence encodes CASTRFSYNEQFF.

The chain combines TRBV3-1 with TRBJ2-2; TRBD2 agrees at 8 bases. This CDR3 contains 20 residues. V shed 0 bases, J shed 5 bases, and the junction held 17 bases outside the gene matches. Germline V gene data show CDR1 as LGHDT and CDR2 as YNNKEL (reference sequence). CDR3 DNA: TGTGCCAGCAGCCAAGACCCGATTTCTGGGGCGGGAGGACCGACCGGGGAGCTGTTTTTT. Translating it yields CASSQDPISGAGGPTGELFF.

The table lists this clonotype with a few counts. At one of its ends the junction is not consistent with the germline gene, which may arise from a read error. This chain links TRBV30 with TRBJ2-4; a weak D match, TRBD2 (5 bases). From germline, CDR1 is GTSNPN and CDR2 SVGIG (reference sequence). The CDR3 is 14 residues long. In DNA form, the CDR3 reads TGTGCCTGGGCCGACAAGCTAGCCGAAAACATTCAGTACTTC. It translates to CAWADKLAENIQYF.

This chain uses TRBV27 with TRBJ2-7; no reliable D call. V lost 5 bases, J lost 5 bases, and 13 bases lay in between. Germline V CDR1 and CDR2: MNHEY, SMNVEV (reference sequence). The CDR3 totals 13 residues. DNA of the CDR3: TGTGCCAGCAGTATCCATTGGGGTAACGAGCAGTACTTC. Translating gives CASSIHWGNEQYF.

This clonotype was seen at least ten times. The chain has TRBV6-6 and TRBJ2-3, with 7 bases matching TRBD1. Trimming removed 2 bases from V and 3 bases from J; junction bases left unmatched: 2. The CDR3 is 14 residues long. CDR1 MNHNY and CDR2 SVGAGI come from the germline V gene (reference sequence). CDR3 protein: CASSYADRTDTQYF. The CDR3 nucleotides are TGTGCCAGCAGTTACGCGGACAGGACAGATACGCAGTATTTT.

This clonotype was recorded a few times. The V and J genes are TRBV4-2 and TRBJ1-1, with 10 nucleotides matching TRBD1. Germline CDR1 and CDR2: LGHNA and YNFKEQ. The junction had 6 bases not matched to a gene; V was cut back by 4 bases and J by 4 bases. The CDR3 is 15 amino acids. The CDR3 sequence: CASSPRQGASTEAFF. In DNA, the CDR3 is TGTGCCAGCAGCCCACGACAGGGGGCGAGCACTGAAGCTTTCTTT.

J is TRBJ2-7 and V is TRBV29-1; D is tentatively TRBD1 or TRBD2 (6 bases each). The ends were cut back, 2 bases at V and 2 bases at J, with 13 bases in the middle. CDR1 is SQVTM, CDR2 ANQGSEA, per germline. CDR3 length equals 14 residues. The CDR3 DNA sequence: TGCAGCGTTGAAATCCGGGGGCGACCCTACGAGCAGTACTTC. It encodes CSVEIRGRPYEQYF.

This clonotype was detected many times. The CDR3 sequence is CASSLVQSNTEAFF. As DNA, the CDR3 is TGTGCCAGCAGCTTAGTGCAGTCGAACACTGAAGCTTTCTTT. This chain uses TRBV11-2 with TRBJ1-1; D is unresolved. V lost 1 base and J 1 base, leaving 7 bases between the germline ends. This CDR3 spans 14 amino acids. CDR1 is SGHAT, CDR2 FQNNGV, per germline.

This clonotype was detected ten times or more. The chain joins TRBV20-1 to TRBJ2-3; no reliable D call. Trimming cost V 1 base and J 5 bases, with 13 bases left between them. CDR1 and CDR2 from the germline V gene are DFQATT and SNEGSKA (reference sequence). The CDR3 is 14 amino acids. The CDR3 reads CSARAPLPGDTQYF. CDR3 sequence (DNA): TGCAGTGCTAGAGCCCCATTGCCAGGAGATACGCAGTATTTT.

The chain carries TRBV20-1 and TRBJ1-4; the match to TRBD1 covers 10 bases. CDR3 size: 16 residues. With V trimmed by 5 bases and J by 2 bases, 8 bases remained unmatched. Per the germline V gene, CDR1 is DFQATT and CDR2 is SNEGSKA (reference sequence). The CDR3 nucleotides are TGCAGTGCTCGGGACAGGGGAATCAGGACTAATGAAAAACTGTTTTTT. It yields the protein CSARDRGIRTNEKLFF.

As concerns this clonotype: A read error may explain this, as a much larger clone is one base away. The rearrangement uses TRBV2 and TRBJ2-7; TRBD2 matches at 10 bases. The CDR3 extends over 17 amino acids. The junction had 8 bases not matched to a gene; V was cut back by 3 bases and J by 0 bases. In germline, CDR1 is SNHLY, CDR2 FYNNEI. For the CDR3, the DNA is TGTGCCAGCAGTGATTCCACAACTAGCGGGGCCTCCTACGAGCAGTACTTC. Translating it yields CASSDSTTSGASYEQYF.

This clonotype showed up many times. The V call is TRBV6-2 or TRBV6-3, the J call TRBJ1-1; D gene uncertain. This CDR3 comprises 13 residues. CDR1 is MNHEY and CDR2 is SVGEGT in the germline V gene. Trimming removed 3 bases at V and 8 bases at J, with 13 bases between. CDR3 DNA sequence: TGTGCCAGCAGTTATAGAAGTGAACTAGAAGCTTTCTTT. This translates into CASSYRSELEAFF.